This TCR beta chain was recovered during a study of early T cells in non-severe SARS-CoV-2 infection. Across the study: Investigators sequenced bulk RNA drawn from unsorted whole blood, and chains remained unpaired. Study conclusions and caveats: VDJdb-based annotation leaned toward anti-spike CD8 responses and missed private and CD4 specificities.

Trimming left V 4 bases short and J 8 bases short, with 18 bases between. The CDR3 totals 14 residues. Germline assignment: CDR1 SGHDT and CDR2 YYEEEE. This clonotype occurred a few times. What it binds is not known. Unique molecular identifiers were attached to individual cDNA molecules. TCRdb re-analysed the 5' RACE reads in MiXCR, keeping a single row per CDR3 protein. The table lists about 56,000 distinct CDR3 sequences, around 15% of them singletons. The sample consisted of whole blood, taken at baseline. The sequence was collected from an adult who was a healthcare worker with PCR-confirmed SARS-CoV-2 infection or an uninfected control (not recorded which). The rearrangement joins TRBV5-6 to TRBJ1-1; D is ambiguous. CDR3 protein: CASSPVGSDEEAFF. The CDR3, as DNA: TGTGCCAGCAGCCCGGTGGGGTCTGACGAAGAAGCTTTCTTT.